The text below deals with one T cell receptor beta chain. The CDR3 sequence is 14 residues long. Trimming took 4 bases from V and 5 from J, leaving 14 bases between them. In germline, CDR1 is LGHDT, CDR2 YNNKEL (reference sequence). Per the original methods: Quantification of nucleated cells was approximated via reference gene primer amplification. Measured with immunoSEQ multiplex PCR; TCRdb has only the in-frame clones, and not every one. V, J and clone size are those of that table, while D and trimming were read from the DNA. The profile covers 110,000 or so clones, with about nine tenths appearing a single time and roughly 4.4% taken by the ten largest. This sample is part of a study of blood T cell repertoires in COVID-19. Background on the study: Acute and convalescent COVID-19 samples came from the United States, Italy and Spain. PBMCs, B-cell-depleted T cells, or T cells were the source of the cDNA or gDNA that made up the material.

The receptor comes from a woman aged 45 to 65 with acute or convalescent COVID-19. The chain has TRBV3-1 (or the pseudogene TRBV3-2) and TRBJ2-5, with D possibly TRBD2 on 6 matching bases. Sequencing used peripheral blood. This chain's CDR3 is CASSPRAGRETQYF. The DNA of the CDR3 is TGTGCCAGCAGCCCACGCGCGGGGAGGGAGACCCAGTACTTC.